The 10 T cell receptor beta chains reported below all come from one sample, sequenced in a study of T cell changes during pregnancy in multiple sclerosis. Assay used: immunoSEQ multiplex PCR; TCRdb lists only in-frame clones, some missing. The sample holds 30,000 to 35,000 clones, less than 95% seen once. Material: CD8+ T cells from peripheral blood mononuclear cells, obtained in the first trimester of pregnancy. These receptor sequences come from a female donor with multiple sclerosis, enrolled in a pregnancy study.

The chain links TRBV7-2 to TRBJ1-3; D unresolved. This CDR3 is built from 15 residues. V gave up 2 bases and J gave up 2 bases, with 10 bases separating them. The germline CDR1 and CDR2 sequences are SGHTA and FQGNSA. The CDR3 sequence: CASSLSASTGNTIYF. In DNA, the CDR3 is TGTGCCAGCAGCTTAAGCGCCAGTACTGGAAACACCATATATTTT.

This chain links TRBV28 with TRBJ2-5; TRBD2 matches at 8 bases. Germline V gene sequence: CDR1 MDHEN, CDR2 SYDVKM. V shed 4 bases and J 2 bases; nucleotides not matched to a gene: 12. The CDR3 has 17 residues. In DNA, the CDR3 is TGTGCCAGCAGTTCCGGGACTAGTTTGTTCTGGCAAGAGACCCAGTACTTC. Translating it yields CASSSGTSLFWQETQYF.

The CDR3 DNA is TGTGCCAGTAGTGGGGTCGCGGGAGGGGATGAAGAGACCCAGTACTTC. Its protein is CASSGVAGGDEETQYF. The chain is built from TRBV19 and TRBJ2-5; 9 nucleotides align to TRBD2. The CDR3 length is 16 residues. CDR1 and CDR2 (germline): LNHDA, SQIVND (reference sequence). Losses at the gene ends were 5 bases for V and 3 bases for J; bases not matched to a gene: 10.

The CDR3 protein is CASSVARAYEQYF. The CDR3 coding sequence is TGTGCCAGCAGTGTAGCCAGGGCCTACGAGCAGTACTTC. V and J are TRBV7-9 and TRBJ2-7; D possibly corresponds to TRBD1 (5 bases). Trimming removed 6 bases from V and 2 bases from J, with 11 bases in between. Per the germline V gene, CDR1 is SEHNR and CDR2 is FQNEAQ (reference sequence). This CDR3 contains 13 residues.

The CDR3 DNA is TGTGCCTGGGGAACTACGACAGGGTTTGGAAACTATGGCTACACCTTC. Translated: CAWGTTTGFGNYGYTF. The chain joins TRBV30 to TRBJ1-2; TRBD1 matches 7 bases. The germline V gene has CDR1 GTSNPN and CDR2 SVGIG (reference sequence). CDR3 length: 16 amino acids. V dropped 5 bases and J dropped 2; count of bases not matched to a gene: 14.

The chain couples TRBV6-1 to TRBJ2-7; D might be TRBD2 (5 bases). The CDR3 loop spans 13 amino acids. Germline values: CDR1 MNHNS, CDR2 SASEGT. Trimming removed 2 bases from V and 4 bases from J, with 9 bases in between. DNA for the CDR3: TGTGCCAGCAGTGAAAGTCGCGGGTACGAGCAGTACTTC. It is translated as CASSESRGYEQYF.

V gene TRBV5-4 combines with J gene TRBJ1-1, with D possibly matching TRBD1 (5 bases). Trimming removed 0 bases at V and 0 bases at J, with 6 bases between. The CDR3 length is 14 residues. Germline values: CDR1 SGHNT, CDR2 YYREEE (reference sequence). Written as DNA, the CDR3 is TGTGCCAGCAGCTTGGTAGGGGTGAACACTGAAGCTTTCTTT. The encoded protein is CASSLVGVNTEAFF.

The gene calls are TRBV6-5 and TRBJ2-2; no definite D call. Trimming pared 2 bases from V and 6 bases from J, leaving 4 bases between. CDR1 is MNHEY, CDR2 SVGAGI, per germline. This CDR3 contains 12 residues. CDR3 protein: CASSYRAGELFF. The CDR3 nucleotides read TGTGCCAGCAGTTACCGGGCCGGGGAGCTGTTTTTT.

The chain couples TRBV18 to TRBJ1-1; the D gene is possibly TRBD1 (5 bases). V was pared by 2 bases and J by 5 bases, with 15 bases between. This CDR3 has 15 amino acids. Per the germline V gene, CDR1 is KGHSH and CDR2 is LQKENI. CDR3 in amino acids: CASSPTGGLRTEAFF. The CDR3 coding sequence is TGTGCCAGCTCACCAACCGGGGGACTACGTACTGAAGCTTTCTTT.

Note on this clone: Sequence at one end of the junction differs from germline and may be a read error. The CDR3 region has the DNA TGTGCTAGCAGCTTGCGGTTTCTGACCGGGGAGCTGTTTTTT. Its protein product is CASSLRFLTGELFF. The rearrangement links TRBV7-7 to TRBJ2-2; D gene uncertain. Germline CDR1 reads SSHAT; CDR2 reads FNYEAQ (reference sequence). The CDR3 loop spans 14 amino acids.